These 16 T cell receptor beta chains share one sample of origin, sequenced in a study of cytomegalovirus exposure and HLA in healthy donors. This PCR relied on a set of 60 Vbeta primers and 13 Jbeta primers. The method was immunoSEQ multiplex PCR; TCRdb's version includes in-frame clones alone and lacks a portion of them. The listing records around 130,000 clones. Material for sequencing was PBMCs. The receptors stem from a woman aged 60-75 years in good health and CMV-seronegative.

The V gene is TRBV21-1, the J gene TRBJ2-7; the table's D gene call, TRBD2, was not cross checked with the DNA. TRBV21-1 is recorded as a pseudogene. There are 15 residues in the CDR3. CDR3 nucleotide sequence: TGTGCCAGCAGTTCCCGACGGGGGGGGCCCTACGAGCAGTACTTC. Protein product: CASSSRRGGPYEQYF.

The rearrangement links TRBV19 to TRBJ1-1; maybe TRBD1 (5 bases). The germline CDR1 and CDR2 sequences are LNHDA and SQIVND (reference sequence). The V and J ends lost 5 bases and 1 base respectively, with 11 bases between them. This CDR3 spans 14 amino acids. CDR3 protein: CASSWGGGNTEAFF. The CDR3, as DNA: TGTGCCAGTAGTTGGGGCGGTGGGAACACTGAAGCTTTCTTT.

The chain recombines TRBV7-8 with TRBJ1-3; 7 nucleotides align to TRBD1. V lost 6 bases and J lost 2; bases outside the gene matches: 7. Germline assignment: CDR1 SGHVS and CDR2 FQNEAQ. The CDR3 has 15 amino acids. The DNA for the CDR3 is TGTGCCAGCAGTCAGCAGGGGGTCACTGGAAACACCATATATTTT. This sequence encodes CASSQQGVTGNTIYF.

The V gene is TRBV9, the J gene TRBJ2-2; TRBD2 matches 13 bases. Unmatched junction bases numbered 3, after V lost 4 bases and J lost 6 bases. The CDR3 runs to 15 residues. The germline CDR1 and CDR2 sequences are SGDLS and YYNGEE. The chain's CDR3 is CASSWTSGSSGELFF. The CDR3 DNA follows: TGTGCCAGCAGCTGGACTAGCGGGAGTTCCGGGGAGCTGTTTTTT.

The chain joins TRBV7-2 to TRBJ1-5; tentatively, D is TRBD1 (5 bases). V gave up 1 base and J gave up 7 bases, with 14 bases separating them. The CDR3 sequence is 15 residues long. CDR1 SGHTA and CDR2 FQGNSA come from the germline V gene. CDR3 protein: CASSLVAGSRQPQHF. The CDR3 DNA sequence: TGTGCCAGCAGCTTAGTGGCAGGGTCGAGGCAGCCCCAGCATTTT.

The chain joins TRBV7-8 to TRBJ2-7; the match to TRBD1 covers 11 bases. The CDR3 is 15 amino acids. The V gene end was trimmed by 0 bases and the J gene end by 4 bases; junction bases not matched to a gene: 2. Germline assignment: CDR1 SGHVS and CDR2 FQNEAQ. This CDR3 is CASSLAGTGGYEQYF. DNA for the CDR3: TGTGCCAGCAGCTTAGCCGGGACAGGGGGTTACGAGCAGTACTTC. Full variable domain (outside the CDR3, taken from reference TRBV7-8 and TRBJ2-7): GAGVSQSPRYKVAKRGQDVALRCDPISGHVSLFWYQQALGQGPEFLTYFQNEAQLDKSGLPSDRFFAERPEGSVSTLKIQRTQQEDSAVYLCASSLAGTGGYEQYFGPGTRLTVT.

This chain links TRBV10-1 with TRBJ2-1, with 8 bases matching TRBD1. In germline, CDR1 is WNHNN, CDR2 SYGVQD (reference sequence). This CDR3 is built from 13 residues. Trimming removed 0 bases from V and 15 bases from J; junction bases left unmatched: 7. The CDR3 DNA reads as TGCGCCAGCAGTGAGTCCCTGGGACAGGTGCTGTTCTTC. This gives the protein CASSESLGQVLFF.

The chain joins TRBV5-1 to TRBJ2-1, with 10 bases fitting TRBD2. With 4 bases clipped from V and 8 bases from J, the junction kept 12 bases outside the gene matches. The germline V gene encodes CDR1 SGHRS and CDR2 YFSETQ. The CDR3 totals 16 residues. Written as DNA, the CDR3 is TGCGCCAGCAGCAGTAGCTCTAGCGGGAGTCCGGATGAGCAGTTCTTC. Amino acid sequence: CASSSSSSGSPDEQFF. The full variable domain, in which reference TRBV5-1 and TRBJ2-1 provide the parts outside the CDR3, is KAGVTQTPRYLIKTRGQQVTLSCSPISGHRSVSWYQQTPGQGLQFLFEYFSETQRNKGNFPGRFSGRQFSNSRSEMNVSTLELGDSALYLCASSSSSSGSPDEQFFGPGTRLTVL.

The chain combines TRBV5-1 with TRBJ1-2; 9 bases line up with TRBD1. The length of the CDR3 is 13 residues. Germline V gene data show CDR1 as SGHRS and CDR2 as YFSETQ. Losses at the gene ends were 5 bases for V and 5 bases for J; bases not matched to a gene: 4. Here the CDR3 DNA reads TGCGCCAGCAGTGGGACAGGGACTTATGGCTACACCTTC. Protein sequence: CASSGTGTYGYTF.

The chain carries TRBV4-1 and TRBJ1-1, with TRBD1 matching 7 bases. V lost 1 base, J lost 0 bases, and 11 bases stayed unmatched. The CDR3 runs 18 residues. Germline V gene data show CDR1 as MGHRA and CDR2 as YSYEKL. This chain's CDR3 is CASSQGRQGKRVNTEAFF. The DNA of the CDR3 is TGCGCCAGCAGCCAAGGCCGACAGGGAAAAAGGGTGAACACTGAAGCTTTCTTT.

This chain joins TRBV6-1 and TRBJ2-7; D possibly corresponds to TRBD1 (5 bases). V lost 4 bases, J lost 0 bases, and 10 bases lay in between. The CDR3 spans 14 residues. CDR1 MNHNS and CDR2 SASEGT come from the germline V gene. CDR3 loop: CASSARDPSYEQYF. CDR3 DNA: TGTGCCAGCAGTGCCAGGGATCCCTCCTACGAGCAGTACTTC.

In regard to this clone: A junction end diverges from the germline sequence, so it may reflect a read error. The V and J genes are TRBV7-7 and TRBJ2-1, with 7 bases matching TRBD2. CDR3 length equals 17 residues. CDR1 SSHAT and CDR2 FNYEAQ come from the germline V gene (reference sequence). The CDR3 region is CASSVGLVRAGYNEQFF. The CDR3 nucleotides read TGTGCTAGCAGCGTCGGACTAGTAAGGGCCGGGTACAATGAGCAGTTCTTC.

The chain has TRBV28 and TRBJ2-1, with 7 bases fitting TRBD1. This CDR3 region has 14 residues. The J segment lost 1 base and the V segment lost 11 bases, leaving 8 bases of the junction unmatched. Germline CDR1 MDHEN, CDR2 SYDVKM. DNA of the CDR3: TGTGCCGCCCAGGGGGTAGGGTCCTACAATGAGCAGTTCTTC. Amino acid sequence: CAAQGVGSYNEQFF.

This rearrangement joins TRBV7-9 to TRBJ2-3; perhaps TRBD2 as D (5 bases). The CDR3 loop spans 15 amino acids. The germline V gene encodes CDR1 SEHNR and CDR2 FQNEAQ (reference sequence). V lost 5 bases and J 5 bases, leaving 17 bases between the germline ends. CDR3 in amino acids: CASSPVAAGIDTQYF. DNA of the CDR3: TGTGCCAGCAGCCCGGTGGCCGCGGGTATAGATACGCAGTATTTT.

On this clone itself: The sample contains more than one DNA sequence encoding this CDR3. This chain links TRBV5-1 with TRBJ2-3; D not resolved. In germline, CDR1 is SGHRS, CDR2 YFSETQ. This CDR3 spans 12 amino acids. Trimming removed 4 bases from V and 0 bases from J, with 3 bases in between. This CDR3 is CASSPSTDTQYF. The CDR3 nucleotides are TGCGCCAGCAGCCCGAGCACAGATACGCAGTATTTT.

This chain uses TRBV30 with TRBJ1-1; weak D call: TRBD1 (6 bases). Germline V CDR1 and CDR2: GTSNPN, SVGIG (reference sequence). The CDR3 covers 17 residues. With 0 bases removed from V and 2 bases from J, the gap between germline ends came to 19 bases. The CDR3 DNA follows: TGTGCCTGGAGTGTACTTCGCGCGGACAGATTTAACACTGAAGCTTTCTTT. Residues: CAWSVLRADRFNTEAFF.